Listed below are T cell receptor beta chains from one sample, sequenced in a study of blood T cell repertoires in COVID-19. Libraries were prepared by immunoSEQ multiplex PCR; TCRdb keeps only in-frame clonotypes and omits some of them. The repertoire consists of 35,000 to 50,000 clones, with less than 85% occurring once and the leading ten covering approximately 4.4%. The source material was peripheral blood. The receptors stem from a woman in her seventies with acute or convalescent COVID-19. The CDR3 runs from the conserved cysteine through the conserved F or W. Fields, in order: CDR3 length, clone size, J gene, D gene, V gene, CDR3 DNA, CDR3 protein. The D gene is left open where the match is weak. Clone size is not always given. Where it is, it says once, few, many or a class for expanded clones.

18 | NA | TRBJ2-3 | TRBD2 | TRBV14 | TGTGCCAGCAGCCAGGGGATCGTACTAGCGGGCGGCACAGATACGCAGTATTTT | CASSQGIVLAGGTDTQYF
15 | NA | TRBJ2-1 | TRBD2 | TRBV5-1 | TGCGCCAGCAGCTCAGGACTAGCGGGAGGCAATGAGCAGTTCTTC | CASSSGLAGGNEQFF
15 | few | TRBJ2-3 | NA | TRBV3-1/TRBV3-2 | TGTGCCAGCAGCCAAGAAAGCGACCTCACAGATACGCAGTATTTT | CASSQESDLTDTQYF
16 | once | TRBJ2-2 | TRBD1 | TRBV7-2 | TGTGCCAGCAGCTTAGGTGGGACAGTCAACACCGGGGAGCTGTTTTTT | CASSLGGTVNTGELFF
17 | few | TRBJ1-6 | NA | TRBV6-2/TRBV6-3 | TGTGCCAGCAGTTCACGCGCCAGGGGTTTTTGGAATTCACCCCTCCACTTT | CASSSRARGFWNSPLHF
19 | NA | TRBJ1-6 | TRBD1 | TRBV30 | TGTGCCTGGATTAAAGGGACAGGAGATTCCAGCTCCTATAATTCACCCCTCCACTTT | CAWIKGTGDSSSYNSPLHF
12 | NA | TRBJ1-2 | NA | TRBV3-1/TRBV3-2 | TGTGCCAGCAGCCCAGGGGACTATGGCTACACCTTC | CASSPGDYGYTF
19 | NA | TRBJ2-6 | TRBD1 | TRBV4-2 | TGTGCCAGCAGCCAAGATGGGACAGGGAGGATCTTTGGGGCCAACGTCCTGACTTTC | CASSQDGTGRIFGANVLTF
15 | NA | TRBJ1-4 | NA | TRBV5-4 | TGTGCCAGCAGCTTGGAGGGGGGGGAGGACGAAAAACTGTTTTTT | CASSLEGGEDEKLFF
14 | NA | TRBJ2-7 | NA | TRBV27 | TGTGCCAGCAGTTTCTTAAGGGGAAGACACGAGCAGTACTTC | CASSFLRGRHEQYF
15 | NA | TRBJ1-4 | NA | TRBV3-1/TRBV3-2 | TGTGCCAGCAGCCAAGGGGCAGGGCGAGGAGAAAAACTGTTTTTT | CASSQGAGRGEKLFF
17 | NA | TRBJ2-5 | NA | TRBV14 | TGTGCCAGCAGCCAAGGAGGCCAGGGGCTACCTCTGACGACCCAGTACTTC | CASSQGGQGLPLTTQYF
17 | NA | TRBJ2-3 | TRBD1 | TRBV7-3 | TGTGCCAGCAGCTTAACGGGGACAGCTCTTAGCACAGATACGCAGTATTTT | CASSLTGTALSTDTQYF
14 | NA | TRBJ1-4 | NA | TRBV2 | TGTGCCAGCGAACCCGGGACATTCAATGAAAAACTGTTTTTT | CASEPGTFNEKLFF
14 | NA | TRBJ2-3 | TRBD2 | TRBV19 | TGTGCCAGTAGGGGGACTAGCAGGACAGATACGCAGTATTTT | CASRGTSRTDTQYF
16 | NA | TRBJ1-3 | NA | TRBV14 | TGTGCCAGCAGCCAATTAGGTGGAGGGACTGGAAACACCATATATTTT | CASSQLGGGTGNTIYF
15 | NA | TRBJ2-3 | NA | TRBV24-1 | TGTGCCACCAGTGATTTTAAGGGGAAAACAGATACGCAGTATTTT | CATSDFKGKTDTQYF
14 | once | TRBJ2-7 | TRBD2 | TRBV7-9 | TGTGCCAGCAGCCGTCTAGCGGGAGCGGGGGAGCAGTACTTC | CASSRLAGAGEQYF
16 | NA | TRBJ2-3 | TRBD2 | TRBV19 | TGTGCCAGTAGTCAAGGGTGGACTAGCGGGGGAGATACGCAGTATTTT | CASSQGWTSGGDTQYF
15 | NA | TRBJ2-1 | TRBD1 | TRBV24-1 | TGTGCCACCAGTTACACCGGGACAGGGGGCAATGAGCAGTTCTTC | CATSYTGTGGNEQFF
15 | NA | TRBJ2-7 | NA | TRBV11-2 | TGTGCCAGCAGCTTAGGACTTCTAAGCTCCTACGAGCAGTACTTC | CASSLGLLSSYEQYF
13 | NA | TRBJ1-3 | NA | TRBV2 | TGTGCCAGCGTCGCCGGGGTCGGAAACACCATATATTTT | CASVAGVGNTIYF
15 | NA | TRBJ1-2 | NA | TRBV28 | TGTGCCAGCAGGCCACAGTACCCTACCAACTATGGCTACACCTTC | CASRPQYPTNYGYTF
12 | NA | TRBJ2-7 | NA | TRBV6-6 | TGTGCCAGCCGGGGAGACTCCTACGAGCAGTACTTC | CASRGDSYEQYF
13 | few | TRBJ2-1 | TRBD2 | TRBV7-3 | TGTGCCAGCAGCTTAGGGACTAGTGGTGAGCAGTTCTTC | CASSLGTSGEQFF
10 | NA | TRBJ1-2 | NA | TRBV19 | TGTGCCAGTAGTAGGGAGAGCTACACCTTC | CASSRESYTF
16 | NA | TRBJ2-7 | NA | TRBV6-6 | TGTGCCAGCAGTTACTCGACAGCTCTCACAGACAACGAGCAGTACTTC | CASSYSTALTDNEQYF
15 | NA | TRBJ2-7 | TRBD2 | TRBV30 | TGTGCCTGGAGTGTACTAGCGGGACGATCCTACGAGCAGTACTTC | CAWSVLAGRSYEQYF
16 | NA | TRBJ2-5 | TRBD2 | TRBV7-2 | TGTGCCAGCAGCTCCAGACTAGCGGGGCGGGGGGAGACCCAGTACTTC | CASSSRLAGRGETQYF